This TCR beta chain appears in the sequencing data of a study of Tregs in tolerant kidney transplant recipients (dated by TCRdb to the late 2010s). Looking at the study overall: TCRbeta sequencing was used in the study to identify donor-specific regulatory T cells before combined kidney and bone marrow transplantation, and the identified cells were then tracked after transplant. TCRbeta repertoire sequencing was used in a few healthy controls to compare several ways of expanding Tregs specific for an allogeneic donor.

For TCRbeta CDR3 sequencing, genomic DNA from the sorted cells was extracted using the QIAGEN DNeasy Blood and Tissue Kit. High-throughput TCRbeta CDR3 sequencing was carried out commercially through immunoSEQ, with PCR amplification with bias correction and internal controls included. The authors' analysis ran thus. Unique productive TCRbeta sequences were defined by CDR3 nucleotide sequence where primers matched, otherwise by CDR3 amino acid sequence with Vbeta and Jbeta genes. Sorting error was corrected by removing sequences shared between sorted populations at a frequency ratio of 2:1 or less, and the remaining shared sequences were assigned to the higher population. A sequence counted as donor-reactive if, in CFSE-low cells, the sequence had a frequency of at least 0.01% and was expanded at least 5-fold compared with unstimulated cells. Jensen-Shannon divergence calculated on the top 100 TCRbeta sequences ranked by frequency was used to measure repertoire divergence. When a sample had multiple sequencing runs, each run was corrected for sorting error separately and the runs were then pooled. In TCRdb, the immuneACCESS table is reduced to in-frame sequences with V and J assigned. These tables do not hold every clone; where another copy was compared, an unresolved V gene accounts for under half, and the others remain unexplained. Clone size and the V and J calls come from that table; the DNA yielded D and trimming. Here the sample has tens of thousands of clones; more than 80% occur a single time. Around 0.67% of the sample is taken by the ten largest.

Study-level results and caveats: Biological reproducibility was not directly addressed, though technical replication error appeared minimal. The study was constrained by small patient numbers, and validation of the findings is required in larger populations and under other immunosuppression protocols. Expanding Tregs with activated donor B cells appeared to identify the most biologically relevant and donor-specific TCRbeta repertoire.

Thawed PBMCs were FACS-sorted into unstimulated Tregs (CD4+CD25+CD127-), CD4+ non-Tregs (CD4+CD25-), CD4 cells and CD8 cells. Before Treg sorting, thawed PBMCs were rested overnight at 37°C with around 220 IU/ml IL-2. Blood from healthy controls was obtained either from healthy volunteers or as purchased buffy coats. Healthy control blood was processed to PBMCs with a Ficoll density gradient and then cryopreserved, whereas patient PBMCs were collected both before and after transplant. A word on this clone: Its antigen is not yet known. Base-call qualities are not available, and no considerably larger clone is one nucleotide away.

Looking up the germline V gene yields CDR1 SQVTM and CDR2 ANQGSEA. Trimming takes 4 bases from V and 2 bases from J, and the germline ends sit 12 bases apart. The CDR3 spans 14 residues, from the cysteine through the phenylalanine. The DNA shown is the 42-base CDR3, in frame from base 1. The sequenced sample consisted of Tregs from blood. The rearrangement joined TRBV29-1 to TRBJ1-3, with no D gene named confidently. The clonotype was recovered from a human donor in good health. In nucleotides, the sequence is TGCAGCGTTGTCGTTGAATTAGCTGGAAACACCATATATTTT. Translation gives CSVVVELAGNTIYF.